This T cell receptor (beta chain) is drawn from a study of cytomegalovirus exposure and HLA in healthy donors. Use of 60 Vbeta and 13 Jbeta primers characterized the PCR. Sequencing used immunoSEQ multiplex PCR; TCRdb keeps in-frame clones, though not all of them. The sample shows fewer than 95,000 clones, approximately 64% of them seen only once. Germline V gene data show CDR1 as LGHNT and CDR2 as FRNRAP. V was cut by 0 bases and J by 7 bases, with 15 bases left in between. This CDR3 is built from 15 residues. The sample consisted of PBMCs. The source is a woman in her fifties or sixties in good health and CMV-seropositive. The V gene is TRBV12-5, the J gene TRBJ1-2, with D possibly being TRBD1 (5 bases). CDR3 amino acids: CASGLVLAQGGGYTF. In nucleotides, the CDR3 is TGTGCTAGTGGTTTGGTACTAGCGCAGGGAGGTGGCTACACCTTC.